This entry describes one T cell receptor beta chain. Trimming took 3 bases from V and 6 from J, leaving 11 bases between them. The V gene's germline CDR1 is ENHRY and CDR2 SYGVKD. This CDR3 is 13 amino acids long. TCRdb's table, derived via immunoSEQ multiplex PCR, lists solely in-frame clones and lacks some. This table has roughly 250,000 clones, over 80% appearing once. These data come from a study of blood T cell repertoires in COVID-19. Study-wide context: The United States, Italy and Spain provided the acute and convalescent COVID-19 samples. T cells, B-cell-depleted T cells, or PBMCs supplied cDNA or gDNA.

Cohorts were determined from participant-reported clinical history. Symptom resolution, clearance, or two negative PCRs marked donors in Cohort 3 as recovered. This TCR was sampled from a young woman who had recovered from COVID-19. The V gene is TRBV10-3, the J gene TRBJ1-2, with D perhaps matching TRBD1 (5 bases). Sequencing was performed on PBMCs or T cells enriched from blood (not recorded which). The CDR3 sequence is CAISDRVGHGYTF. As DNA, the CDR3 is TGTGCCATCAGTGACAGGGTAGGACATGGCTACACCTTC.